The following is a TCR beta chain sequence with its context. Its specificity is unknown. The sample originates from a study of T cells in localized non-small cell lung cancer. Whole-study findings and limits: Appearing in adjacent lung were a median about 50 of the top 100 tumor clones. Without multi-region sequencing, intratumor heterogeneity could not be excluded. Elevated blood T cell density was associated with longer overall survival.

Profiling relied on immunoSEQ multiplex PCR, and the TCRdb table lists in-frame clones only, not all of them. The data hold about 62,000 clones, with roughly 76% observed a single time. Trimming stripped 0 bases from V and 3 bases from J, with 7 bases between. The CDR3 is made up of 13 amino acids. CDR1 and CDR2 from the germline V gene are SGHRS and YFSETQ. Specimen: PBMCs, collected before any cancer treatment. This chain connects TRBV5-1 to TRBJ2-7; no reliable D call. This clonotype was sampled from a man between 35 and 75 years old with stage II lung adenocarcinoma. The CDR3 here is CASSLGPNYEQYF. DNA for the CDR3: TGCGCCAGCAGCTTGGGACCGAACTACGAGCAGTACTTC.